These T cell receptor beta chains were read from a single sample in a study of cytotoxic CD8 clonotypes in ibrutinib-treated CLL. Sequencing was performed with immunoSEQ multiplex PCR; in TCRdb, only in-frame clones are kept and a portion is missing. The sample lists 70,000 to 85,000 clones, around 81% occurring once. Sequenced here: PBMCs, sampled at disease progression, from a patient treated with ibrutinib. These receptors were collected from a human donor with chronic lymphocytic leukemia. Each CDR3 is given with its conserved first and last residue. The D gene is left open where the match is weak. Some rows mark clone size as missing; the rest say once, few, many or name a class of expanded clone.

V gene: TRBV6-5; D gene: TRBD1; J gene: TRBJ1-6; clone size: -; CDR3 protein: CASTPDRGNSPLHF; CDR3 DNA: TGTGCCAGCACCCCGGACAGGGGCAATTCACCCCTCCACTTT
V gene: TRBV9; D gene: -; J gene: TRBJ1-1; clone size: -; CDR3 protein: CASSVARTRVGDTEAFF; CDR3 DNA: TGTGCCAGCAGCGTAGCCCGGACCCGAGTAGGTGACACTGAAGCTTTCTTT
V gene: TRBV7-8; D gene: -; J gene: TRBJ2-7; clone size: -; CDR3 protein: CASSLVFPGVEQYF; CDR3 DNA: TGTGCCAGCAGCTTAGTTTTCCCGGGAGTCGAGCAGTACTTC
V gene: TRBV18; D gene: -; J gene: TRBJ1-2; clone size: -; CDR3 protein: CASSPAEGYTF; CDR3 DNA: TGTGCCAGCTCACCCGCGGAGGGCTACACCTTC
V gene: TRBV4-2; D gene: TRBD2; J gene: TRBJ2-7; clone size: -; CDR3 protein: CASSPQRETYEQYF; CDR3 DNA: TGTGCCAGCAGCCCCCAGCGGGAGACCTACGAGCAGTACTTC
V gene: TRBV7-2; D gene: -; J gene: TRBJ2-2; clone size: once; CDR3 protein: CASSLGPVRTGELFF; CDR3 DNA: TGTGCCAGCAGCTTAGGCCCGGTGAGGACCGGGGAGCTGTTTTTT
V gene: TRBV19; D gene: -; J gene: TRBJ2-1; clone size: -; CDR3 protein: CASSIFGSSYNEQFF; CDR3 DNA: TGTGCCAGTAGTATTTTCGGGAGCTCCTACAATGAGCAGTTCTTC
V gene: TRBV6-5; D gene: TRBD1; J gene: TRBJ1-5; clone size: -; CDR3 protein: CASRTGAHQPQHF; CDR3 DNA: TGTGCCAGCAGGACAGGGGCGCATCAGCCCCAGCATTTT
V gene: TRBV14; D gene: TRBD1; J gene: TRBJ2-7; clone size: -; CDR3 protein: CASSQDSRQGTYEQYF; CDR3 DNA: TGTGCCAGCAGCCAAGATTCCCGACAGGGTACCTACGAGCAGTACTTC
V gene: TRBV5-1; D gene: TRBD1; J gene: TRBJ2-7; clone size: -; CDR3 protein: CASSRVRGPTYEQYF; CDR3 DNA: TGCGCCAGCAGTCGCGTTAGGGGGCCCACCTACGAGCAGTACTTC
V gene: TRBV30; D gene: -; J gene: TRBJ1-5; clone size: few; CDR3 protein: CAWSVGRQPQHF; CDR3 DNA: TGTGCCTGGAGTGTCGGGAGGCAGCCCCAGCATTTT
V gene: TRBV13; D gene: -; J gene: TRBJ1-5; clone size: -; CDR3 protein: CASSLGDLNQPQHF; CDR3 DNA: TGTGCCAGCAGCTTAGGGGATCTCAATCAGCCCCAGCATTTT
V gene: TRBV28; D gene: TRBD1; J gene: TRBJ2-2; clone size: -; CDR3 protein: CASSSGTGRNTGELFF; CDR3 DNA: TGTGCCAGCAGTTCCGGGACAGGACGTAACACCGGGGAGCTGTTTTTT
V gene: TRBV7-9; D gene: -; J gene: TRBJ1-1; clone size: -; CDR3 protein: CASRPTLLNTEAFF; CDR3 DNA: TGTGCCAGCAGACCGACACTACTGAACACTGAAGCTTTCTTT
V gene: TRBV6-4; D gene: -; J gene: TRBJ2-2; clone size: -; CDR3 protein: CASRNRLTGELFF; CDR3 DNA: TGTGCCAGCAGGAACAGGTTAACCGGGGAGCTGTTTTTT
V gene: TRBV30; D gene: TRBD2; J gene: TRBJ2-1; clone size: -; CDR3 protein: CAWKGGSSYNEQFF; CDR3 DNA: TGTGCCTGGAAAGGCGGGAGCTCCTACAATGAGCAGTTCTTC
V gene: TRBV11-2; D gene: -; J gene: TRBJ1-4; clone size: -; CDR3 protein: CASNRGGGEKLFF; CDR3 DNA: TGTGCCAGCAACCGCGGGGGGGGTGAAAAACTGTTTTTT